Listed here are 10 T cell receptor beta chains from one sample, sequenced in a study of beta chain features in type 1 diabetes. Isolated RNA was reverse transcribed in full, so expressed TCRB transcripts were sequenced. Profiling relied on immunoSEQ multiplex PCR, and the TCRdb table lists in-frame clones only, not all of them. The sample records 350,000 or so clones, about 20% being singletons. Sequencing was carried out using naive CD4+ T cells from blood. Every receptor here comes from a woman aged 18-30 years in good health.

This clone has a handful of counts. The rearrangement links TRBV11-2 to TRBJ2-5; 8 nucleotides match TRBD2. This CDR3 comprises 17 residues. Germline CDR1 reads SGHAT; CDR2 reads FQNNGV. V dropped 5 bases and J dropped 1; count of bases not matched to a gene: 12. CDR3 in DNA: TGTGCCAGCAGCGCAAACTTAGCGGGGCCAATCCAAGAGACCCAGTACTTC. The encoded protein is CASSANLAGPIQETQYF.

This rearrangement joins TRBV7-9 to TRBJ2-7; a weak D match, TRBD2 (5 bases). This CDR3 has 13 amino acids. V lost 8 bases, J lost 2 bases, and 13 bases lay in between. CDR1 SEHNR and CDR2 FQNEAQ come from the germline V gene (reference sequence). The CDR3 loop is CASGPLVPYEQYF. DNA of the CDR3: TGTGCCAGCGGCCCACTAGTACCCTACGAGCAGTACTTC.

This clone was found a few times. The chain employs TRBV2 and TRBJ2-1; the D is unclear. This CDR3 is built from 13 residues. Germline V CDR1 and CDR2: SNHLY, FYNNEI. V dropped 4 bases and J dropped 8 bases, with 12 bases sitting between them. The DNA for the CDR3 is TGTGCCAGCAGTGCCCAGAACGTCCATGAGCAGTTCTTC. It encodes CASSAQNVHEQFF.

This clone was seen only a few times. The chain links TRBV7-2 to TRBJ2-5, with D perhaps matching TRBD1 (5 bases). V lost 1 base to trimming and J lost 1 base, with 7 bases between them. Germline V gene data show CDR1 as SGHTA and CDR2 as FQGNSA. The CDR3 has 14 residues. CDR3 region: CASSLGQSQETQYF. The CDR3 region has the DNA TGTGCCAGCAGCTTAGGACAGTCCCAAGAGACCCAGTACTTC.

In this sample, this clone turned up a few times. The CDR3 reads CSAGGTGRYTF. CDR3 nucleotide sequence: TGCAGTGCGGGGGGGACAGGCCGCTACACCTTC. The chain employs TRBV20-1 and TRBJ1-2; 8 nucleotides align to TRBD1. Germline assignment: CDR1 DFQATT and CDR2 SNEGSKA (reference sequence). The CDR3 consists of 11 residues. Trimming cost V 6 bases and J 9 bases; bases outside gene matches: 6.

The V and J genes are TRBV19 and TRBJ1-1, with a possible D match to TRBD1 (5 bases). Germline V CDR1 and CDR2: LNHDA, SQIVND (reference sequence). The V and J ends lost 4 bases and 3 bases respectively, with 9 bases between them. This CDR3 comprises 13 residues. CDR3 amino acids: CASSKGVDTEAFF. The CDR3 DNA sequence: TGTGCCAGTAGTAAAGGGGTTGACACTGAAGCTTTCTTT. Full variable domain (outside the CDR3, taken from reference TRBV19 and TRBJ1-1): DGGITQSPKYLFRKEGQNVTLSCEQNLNHDAMYWYRQDPGQGLRLIYYSQIVNDFQKGDIAEGYSVSREKKESFPLTVTSAQKNPTAFYLCASSKGVDTEAFFGQGTRLTVV.

This clone was detected only a few times. The chain employs TRBV5-1 and TRBJ2-3; 9 bases are a match to TRBD2. CDR3 size: 15 residues. CDR1 is SGHRS, CDR2 YFSETQ, per germline. V lost 2 bases to trimming and J lost 4 bases; unmatched junction nucleotides: 5. In nucleotides, the CDR3 is TGCGCCAGCAGCTTTATTAGCGGGAGCCCAGATACGCAGTATTTT. Translated: CASSFISGSPDTQYF.

This clone was seen a few times. The chain employs TRBV6-5 and TRBJ2-7; 7 bases line up with TRBD2. V shed 6 bases, J shed 5 bases, and the junction held 7 bases outside the gene matches. This CDR3 comprises 13 residues. The germline V gene encodes CDR1 MNHEY and CDR2 SVGAGI. The chain's CDR3 is CASRNGGYDEQYF. The CDR3 coding sequence is TGTGCCAGCAGAAACGGGGGGTACGACGAGCAGTACTTC.

The rearrangement joins TRBV18 to TRBJ1-1; 8 nucleotides line up with TRBD1. The CDR3 is made up of 15 amino acids. V dropped 5 bases and J dropped 6; count of bases not matched to a gene: 11. Germline assignment: CDR1 KGHSH and CDR2 LQKENI. CDR3 coding DNA: TGTGCCAGCTCAGTAAGACAGGGGTCTGTTGCTGAAGCTTTCTTT. Residues: CASSVRQGSVAEAFF.

This sequence joins TRBV5-6 and TRBJ1-1; D is unresolved. This CDR3 is built from 14 residues. Trimming cost V 5 bases and J 3 bases, with 14 bases left between them. The germline V gene has CDR1 SGHDT and CDR2 YYEEEE. The chain's CDR3 is CASRRVWVDTEAFF. For the CDR3, the DNA is TGTGCCAGCAGGAGGGTTTGGGTTGACACTGAAGCTTTCTTT.